This T cell receptor beta chain derives from a study of T cell responses to AZD1222 COVID-19 vaccine. Sequencing was performed with immunoSEQ multiplex PCR; in TCRdb, only in-frame clones are kept and a portion is missing. Of 120,000 or so clones listed, 90% are singletons. This CDR3 is 16 amino acids long. Germline CDR1 is KGHSH and CDR2 is LQKENI. V was clipped by 2 bases and J by 2 bases; unmatched bases: 6. Points on this clone: Its antigen is undetermined.

Notes on the study in general: With dominance at 160-218 and 743-854, vaccine-associated CD4 TCRs spanned spike. Clonal diversity may have been underestimated in mostly white British donors.

This material consisted of peripheral blood, taken on day 0 of AZD1222 vaccination. V usage is TRBV18 and J usage is TRBJ2-3; 8 bases are a match to TRBD2. The sequence was obtained from an adult in good health. The DNA for the CDR3 is TGTGCCAGCTCACCAATCGCGGGAGGCACCACAGATACGCAGTATTTT. Translated, it gives CASSPIAGGTTDTQYF.